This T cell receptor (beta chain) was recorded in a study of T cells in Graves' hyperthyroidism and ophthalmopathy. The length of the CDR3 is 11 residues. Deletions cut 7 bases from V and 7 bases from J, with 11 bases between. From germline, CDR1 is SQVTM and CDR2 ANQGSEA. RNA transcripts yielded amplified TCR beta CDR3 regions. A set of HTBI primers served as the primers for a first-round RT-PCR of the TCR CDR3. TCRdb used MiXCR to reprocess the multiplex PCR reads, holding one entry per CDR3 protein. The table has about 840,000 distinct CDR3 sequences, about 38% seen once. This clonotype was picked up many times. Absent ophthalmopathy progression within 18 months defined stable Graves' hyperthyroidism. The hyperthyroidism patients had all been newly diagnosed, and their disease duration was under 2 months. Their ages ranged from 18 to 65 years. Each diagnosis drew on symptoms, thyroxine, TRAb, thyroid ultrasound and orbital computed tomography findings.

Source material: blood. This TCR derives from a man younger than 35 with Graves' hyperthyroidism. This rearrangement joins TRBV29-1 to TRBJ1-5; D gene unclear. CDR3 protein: CSALGRQPQHF. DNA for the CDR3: TGCAGCGCCCTAGGCAGGCAGCCCCAGCATTTT.